The next 26 T cell receptor beta chains were all read from a single sample in a study of blood T cell repertoires in COVID-19. Produced via immunoSEQ multiplex PCR; TCRdb's table is partial and in-frame only. Of just under 350,000 clones in the sample, 87% were seen once. The sample comprised peripheral blood. The source of these receptors is a woman in her fifties or sixties with COVID-19, enrolled during active disease.

This clone has just a few counts. This chain links TRBV12-5 with TRBJ2-1; D not resolved. Trimming cost V 1 base and J 3 bases, with 10 bases left between them. This CDR3 is built from 15 residues. Germline V gene lookup returns CDR1 LGHNT and CDR2 FRNRAP. This CDR3 is CASGLGRLDYNEQFF. The CDR3 DNA reads TGTGCTAGTGGTTTGGGGCGGCTCGACTACAATGAGCAGTTCTTC.

The CDR3 region is CASSRPGTDTQYF. The CDR3 bases are TGTGCCAGCAGTCGGCCCGGGACAGATACGCAGTATTTT. This sequence joins TRBV6-5 and TRBJ2-3; D is undetermined. Germline values: CDR1 MNHEY, CDR2 SVGAGI. This CDR3 has 13 residues. Trimming removed 5 bases at V and 3 bases at J, with 9 bases between.

V is TRBV2 and J is TRBJ2-7; the D is unclear. The CDR3 spans 13 residues. Looked up from germline, CDR1 is SNHLY and CDR2 is FYNNEI. The V and J ends lost 5 bases and 7 bases respectively, with 15 bases between them. CDR3 coding DNA: TGTGCCAGCAGTTCGGCAGAGTTGAGGGAGCAGTACTTC. Its protein is CASSSAELREQYF.

V and J are TRBV5-6 and TRBJ2-2; D unresolved. Trimming stripped 0 bases from V and 3 bases from J, with 12 bases between. Germline CDR1 reads SGHDT; CDR2 reads YYEEEE. The CDR3 extends over 16 amino acids. CDR3 loop: CASSLGLLPYTGELFF. The CDR3 nucleotides read TGTGCCAGCAGCTTGGGTCTTCTACCCTACACCGGGGAGCTGTTTTTT. The whole variable domain, remainder taken from reference TRBV5-6 and TRBJ2-2, is DAGVTQSPTHLIKTRGQQVTLRCSPKSGHDTVSWYQQALGQGPQFIFQYYEEEERQRGNFPDRFSGHQFPNYSSELNVNALLLGDSALYLCASSLGLLPYTGELFFGEGSRLTVL.

The rearrangement links TRBV6-5 to TRBJ2-7; weak D call: TRBD1 (6 bases). The CDR3 loop spans 13 amino acids. V was trimmed by 6 bases and J by 4 bases, leaving 13 bases between them. Per germline, CDR1 MNHEY and CDR2 SVGAGI. The CDR3 is CASRVGQQYEQYF. The CDR3 nucleotides are TGTGCCAGCAGGGTCGGACAGCAATACGAGCAGTACTTC.

The CDR3 DNA reads as TGTGCCAGTAGTGTTCGCCAGGGTAATCAGCCCCAGCATTTT. Translating it yields CASSVRQGNQPQHF. V gene TRBV19 combines with J gene TRBJ1-5, with D possibly matching TRBD1 (5 bases). From germline, CDR1 is LNHDA and CDR2 SQIVND (reference sequence). The CDR3 is made up of 14 amino acids. The germline V and J ends were trimmed by 5 bases and 4 bases, with 12 bases remaining between them.

The chain uses TRBV24-1 and TRBJ2-2; TRBD1 agrees at 9 bases. This CDR3 spans 14 amino acids. V dropped 10 bases and J dropped 4; count of bases not matched to a gene: 6. From germline, CDR1 is KGHDR and CDR2 SFDVKD. As DNA, the CDR3 is TGTGCCACTAGAGGGACAGGGCGCACCGGGGAGCTGTTTTTT. It codes for CATRGTGRTGELFF.

The chain is built from TRBV5-6 and TRBJ1-1, with D unresolved. V was cut by 0 bases and J by 6 bases, with 6 bases left in between. This CDR3 has 12 residues. Germline V gives CDR1 SGHDT, CDR2 YYEEEE. The chain's CDR3 is CASSLAGSEAFF. CDR3 coding DNA: TGTGCCAGCAGCTTGGCCGGGTCTGAAGCTTTCTTT. The entire variable domain, with the rest obtained from reference TRBV5-6 and TRBJ1-1, is as follows: DAGVTQSPTHLIKTRGQQVTLRCSPKSGHDTVSWYQQALGQGPQFIFQYYEEEERQRGNFPDRFSGHQFPNYSSELNVNALLLGDSALYLCASSLAGSEAFFGQGTRLTVV.

In this sample, this clone turned up a few times. This chain links TRBV18 with TRBJ2-1, with 9 bases identical to TRBD1. CDR3 size: 11 residues. In germline, CDR1 is KGHSH, CDR2 LQKENI. The V and J ends lost 2 bases and 15 bases, in that order; junction bases with no gene match: 2. The DNA of the CDR3 is TGTGCCAGCTCACCAGGGACAGGGTTGTTCTTC. The encoded protein is CASSPGTGLFF.

This sequence joins TRBV7-9 and TRBJ1-5, with 7 bases that match TRBD1. The germline V gene encodes CDR1 SEHNR and CDR2 FQNEAQ (reference sequence). Trimming cost V 3 bases and J 3 bases; bases outside gene matches: 8. The CDR3 is 16 amino acids. CDR3 sequence: CASSFGPTGINQPQHF. Written as DNA, the CDR3 is TGTGCCAGCAGCTTCGGACCGACAGGGATCAATCAGCCCCAGCATTTT.

This chain uses TRBV7-9 with TRBJ1-3; TRBD1 is a possible D gene (5 bases). V was cut by 3 bases and J by 4 bases, with 7 bases left in between. Germline V gene sequence: CDR1 SEHNR, CDR2 FQNEAQ (reference sequence). This CDR3 is 13 amino acids long. The CDR3 loop is CASSLTAGNTIYF. The CDR3 nucleotides read TGTGCCAGCAGCTTGACAGCCGGAAACACCATATATTTT.

The V and J genes are TRBV19 and TRBJ1-1, with D hard to call. The CDR3 contains 12 residues. V was trimmed by 2 bases and J by 7 bases, leaving 8 bases between them. Germline CDR1 LNHDA, CDR2 SQIVND (reference sequence). CDR3: CASSINLYEAFF. The CDR3 coding sequence is TGTGCCAGTAGTATAAATCTCTATGAAGCTTTCTTT.

The rearrangement uses TRBV30 and TRBJ1-1, with a weak D call TRBD1 (5 bases). Trimming removed 5 bases at V and 1 base at J, with 14 bases between. CDR1 and CDR2 (germline): GTSNPN, SVGIG (reference sequence). The CDR3 is made up of 14 amino acids. CDR3: CAWDFKTGNTEAFF. DNA of the CDR3: TGTGCCTGGGATTTTAAAACAGGGAACACTGAAGCTTTCTTT.

The J gene is TRBJ2-2, the V gene TRBV11-2, with D tentatively TRBD2 (6 bases). This CDR3 is built from 16 residues. Germline lookup yields CDR1 SGHAT and CDR2 FQNNGV. Trimming pared 1 base from V and 6 bases from J, leaving 15 bases between. The CDR3 loop reads CASSLAGAKKAGELFF. Here the CDR3 DNA reads TGTGCCAGCAGCTTAGCGGGAGCCAAGAAGGCCGGGGAGCTGTTTTTT.

The chain carries TRBV5-1 and TRBJ1-6, with TRBD1 matching over 11 bases. The CDR3 is 16 amino acids. Trimming cost V 3 bases and J 10 bases; bases outside gene matches: 9. CDR1 and CDR2 (germline): SGHRS, YFSETQ. The CDR3 coding sequence is TGCGCCAGCAGCTCTATAGGACAGGGGGCGAGGTCACCCCTCCACTTT. Translating gives CASSSIGQGARSPLHF.

This chain joins TRBV19 and TRBJ1-3; 7 nucleotides agree with TRBD1. Losses at the gene ends were 5 bases for V and 4 bases for J; bases not matched to a gene: 5. Germline V gene lookup returns CDR1 LNHDA and CDR2 SQIVND (reference sequence). The CDR3 is 14 amino acids. The CDR3 here is CASSDRVRGNTIYF. The CDR3 nucleotides are TGTGCCAGTAGTGACAGGGTGCGAGGAAACACCATATATTTT. The variable domain in full, with the rest retrieved from reference TRBV19 and TRBJ1-3, is DGGITQSPKYLFRKEGQNVTLSCEQNLNHDAMYWYRQDPGQGLRLIYYSQIVNDFQKGDIAEGYSVSREKKESFPLTVTSAQKNPTAFYLCASSDRVRGNTIYFGEGSWLTVV.

This clone was observed once. The chain employs TRBV11-3 and TRBJ1-2, with D possibly matching TRBD1 (6 bases). V was trimmed by 4 bases and J by 6 bases, leaving 9 bases between them. CDR3 length: 12 residues. Per germline, CDR1 SGHNT and CDR2 YENEEA. CDR3 DNA: TGTGCCAGCAGCTACGGGACAAATGGCTACACCTTC. Protein: CASSYGTNGYTF.

For this clone: This same CDR3 is encoded by further DNA sequences in the sample. The chain has TRBV5-1 and TRBJ2-3; no clear D gene. Between the trimmed V and J ends, which lost 0 bases and 3 bases, there was a span of 5 bases. The CDR3 runs to 13 residues. CDR1 is SGHRS and CDR2 is YFSETQ in the germline V gene. CDR3 sequence: CASSLGRTDTQYF. The CDR3 region has the DNA TGCGCCAGCAGCTTGGGCCGGACAGATACGCAGTATTTT.

The V and J genes are TRBV9 and TRBJ2-5, with D possibly matching TRBD1 (5 bases). Trimming left V 2 bases short and J 5 bases short, with 16 bases between. Germline loops: CDR1 SGDLS, CDR2 YYNGEE. The CDR3 has 15 amino acids. Written as DNA, the CDR3 is TGTGCCAGCAGCGTCGGACCAGGGTTGGGGGAGACCCAGTACTTC. Translated: CASSVGPGLGETQYF.

This chain joins TRBV28 and TRBJ1-3, with a possible D match to TRBD1 (5 bases). V dropped 6 bases and J dropped 0 bases, with 12 bases sitting between them. The CDR3 totals 15 residues. Germline loops: CDR1 MDHEN, CDR2 SYDVKM. In DNA, the CDR3 is TGTGCCAGCAGAGCCCCGGGGGGCTCTGGAAACACCATATATTTT. This translates into CASRAPGGSGNTIYF.

This clone turned up a few times. V and J are TRBV7-9 and TRBJ2-7; 13 nucleotides match TRBD2. The germline V gene encodes CDR1 SEHNR and CDR2 FQNEAQ (reference sequence). The CDR3 covers 16 residues. V was pared by 6 bases and J by 5 bases, with 10 bases of the junction left unmatched. For the CDR3, the DNA is TGTGCCAGCAGTCGAGGACTAGCGGGAGACTTTCACGAGCAGTACTTC. Encoded protein: CASSRGLAGDFHEQYF.

J is TRBJ1-2 and V is TRBV30; no clear D gene. The CDR3 loop spans 12 amino acids. V lost 5 bases and J lost 4, with 11 bases in between. Germline assignment: CDR1 GTSNPN and CDR2 SVGIG (reference sequence). CDR3 nucleotide sequence: TGTGCCTGGGAAGAAATTAGCTATGGCTACACCTTC. This encodes CAWEEISYGYTF.

The genes are TRBV28 and TRBJ2-7; 8 bases agree with TRBD1. The germline V gene has CDR1 MDHEN and CDR2 SYDVKM. V was clipped by 7 bases and J by 7 bases; unmatched bases: 18. The CDR3 has 16 residues. The CDR3 spells CASTLTGVLYSDEQYF. CDR3 bases: TGTGCCAGCACCTTGACAGGGGTCCTCTATTCGGATGAGCAGTACTTC.

This clone was detected ten times or more. This rearrangement joins TRBV2 to TRBJ2-7; 10 bases are a match to TRBD1. V lost 10 bases and J lost 1; bases outside the gene matches: 10. The CDR3 is made up of 15 amino acids. Germline V CDR1 and CDR2: SNHLY, FYNNEI. CDR3 bases: TGTGCCACCAAAAGGGACAGGGGACCGTCCTACGAGCAGTACTTC. The encoded protein is CATKRDRGPSYEQYF. The variable domain in full, completed from reference TRBV2 and TRBJ2-7, reads EPEVTQTPSHQVTQMGQEVILRCVPISNHLYFYWYRQILGQKVEFLVSFYNNEISEKSEIFDDQFSVERPDGSNFTLKIRSTKLEDSAMYFCATKRDRGPSYEQYFGPGTRLTVT.

About this clone: At the DNA level, this CDR3 is encoded by other sequences in the same sample as well. V is TRBV6-5 and J is TRBJ2-1, with TRBD2 identical over 12 bases. V dropped 4 bases and J dropped 6; count of bases not matched to a gene: 1. The CDR3 sequence is 14 residues long. Germline V gives CDR1 MNHEY, CDR2 SVGAGI. DNA for the CDR3: TGTGCCAGCAGTTCTAGCGGGAGGGGCAATGAGCAGTTCTTC. Its translation is CASSSSGRGNEQFF.

This clone has only one observation. The chain combines TRBV14 with TRBJ1-4, with D perhaps TRBD1 (5 bases). The CDR3 extends over 15 amino acids. Germline lookup yields CDR1 SGHDN and CDR2 FVKESK. V was shortened by 5 bases and J by 7 bases, with 17 bases between the two germline ends. The CDR3 is CASSYRRRGGEKLFF. The CDR3 bases are TGTGCCAGCAGCTACAGGCGCCGGGGAGGTGAAAAACTGTTTTTT. Full variable domain (rest looked up from reference TRBV14 and TRBJ1-4): EAGVTQFPSHSVIEKGQTVTLRCDPISGHDNLYWYRRVMGKEIKFLLHFVKESKQDESGMPNNRFLAERTGGTYSTLKVQPAELEDSGVYFCASSYRRRGGEKLFFGSGTQLSVL.